This passage covers 5 T cell receptor beta chains from one sample sequenced in a study of CD8+CD57+ T cells in acquired aplastic anemia. Investigators profiled TCR beta VDJ and CDR3 from genomic DNA template. TCRdb re-called the reads with MiXCR, one entry per CDR3 protein. The table lists over 200,000 distinct CDR3 sequences, 61% of them singletons. The sample taken for sequencing was sorted CD4+, CD8+, or CD8+CD57+ T cells (not recorded which) from PBMCs. The receptor set was obtained from a human donor in good health.

This clonotype is a singleton in its sample. As DNA, the CDR3 is TGTGCCAGCAGTATAAGGACAGGTTCCTACGAGCAGTACTTC. It encodes CASSIRTGSYEQYF. This chain joins TRBV12-3 or TRBV12-4 and TRBJ2-7, with 7 nucleotides matching TRBD1. After removal of 5 bases from V and 1 base from J, the junction contained 5 bases not matched to a gene. The CDR3 contains 14 residues.

The gene calls are TRBV11-3 and TRBJ2-7; TRBD2 agrees at 13 bases. CDR1 and CDR2 (germline): SGHNT, YENEEA. The CDR3 has 16 amino acids. J lost 2 bases, V lost 5 bases, and 6 bases had no gene match. DNA of the CDR3: TGTGCCAGCAGCGCCCAAGGACTAGCGGGAGCCTACGAGCAGTACTTC. Its translation: CASSAQGLAGAYEQYF.

The chain combines TRBV6-4 with TRBJ2-2; the D gene is possibly TRBD1 (6 bases). Germline assignment: CDR1 MRHNA and CDR2 SNTAGT. The length of the CDR3 is 14 residues. V lost 2 bases and J lost 3, with 7 bases in between. CDR3 DNA sequence: TGTGCCAGCAGTGACAAGGGGGACACCGGGGAGCTGTTTTTT. Translating it yields CASSDKGDTGELFF.

The gene calls are TRBV25-1 and TRBJ1-1; D is unresolved. Deletions cut 1 base from V and 4 bases from J, with 13 bases between. Germline V CDR1 and CDR2: MGHDK, SYGVNS. There are 15 residues in the CDR3. The CDR3: CASSESNRLGTEAFF. As DNA, the CDR3 is TGTGCCAGCAGTGAATCCAACAGATTGGGCACTGAAGCTTTCTTT.

This clonotype was recorded only once. This sequence may be a read error, since a much larger clone differs from it by one base. The chain has TRBV27 and TRBJ1-6; D uncertain. Germline V gene sequence: CDR1 MNHEY, CDR2 SMNVEV (reference sequence). With 5 bases removed from V and 8 bases from J, the gap between germline ends came to 13 bases. This CDR3 has 14 amino acids. The CDR3 protein is CASSVGIIDSPLHF. In DNA form, the CDR3 reads TGTGCCAGCAGTGTAGGGATAATTGATTCACCCCTCCACTTT.